This T cell receptor (beta chain) was captured in a study of Graves' ophthalmopathy and Graves' hyperthyroidism. Study-wide findings and caveats: Discrimination between ophthalmopathy and stable hyperthyroidism by a 13-signature model showed 85% to 90% sensitivity and about 80% specificity.

Of note for this clonotype: Its matching antigen is unknown.

Researchers took RNA transcripts and amplified TCR beta CDR3 regions from them. An opening RT-PCR round employed HTBI primers and preceded a second-round multiplex PCR. TCRdb reanalysed the multiplex PCR reads using MiXCR and keeps one entry per CDR3 protein. The sample includes 1 million to 1.3 million distinct CDR3 sequences, around a third of them seen just once. The ends were cut back, 5 bases at V and 6 bases at J, with 11 bases in the middle. CDR1 is MDHEN and CDR2 is SYDVKM in the germline V gene. This CDR3 has 12 amino acids. The J gene is TRBJ2-7, the V gene TRBV28; D uncertain. Sample: peripheral blood or thyroid tissue (not recorded which). The TCR was taken from an adult man with Graves' hyperthyroidism. CDR3 DNA: TGTGCCAGCAGTACCAACCCCGGCGAGCAGTACTTC. Translated, it gives CASSTNPGEQYF.